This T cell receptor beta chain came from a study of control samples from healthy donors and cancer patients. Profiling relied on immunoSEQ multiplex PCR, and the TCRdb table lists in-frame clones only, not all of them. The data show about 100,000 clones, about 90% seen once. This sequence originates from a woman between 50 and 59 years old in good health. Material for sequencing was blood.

The CDR3 protein is CASSEYWRGEAFF. The CDR3, as DNA: TGTGCCAGCAGTGAATATTGGCGGGGTGAAGCTTTCTTT. V and J are TRBV25-1 and TRBJ1-1; no firm D call. Trimming shortened V by 0 bases and J by 7 bases, and 9 bases separated the two germline ends. Germline V lookup: CDR1 MGHDK, CDR2 SYGVNS. The CDR3 is made up of 13 amino acids. The full variable domain, its missing parts supplied by reference TRBV25-1 and TRBJ1-1, is EADIYQTPRYLVIGTGKKITLECSQTMGHDKMYWYQQDPGMELHLIHYSYGVNSTEKGDLSSESTVSRIRTEHFPLTLESARPSHTSQYLCASSEYWRGEAFFGQGTRLTVV.